A selection of T cell receptor beta chains follows, all from one sample in a study of beta chain features in type 1 diabetes. Data came from immunoSEQ multiplex PCR; TCRdb stores just in-frame clones and leaves some out. The table has about 320,000 clones, less than 15% seen once; the top ten hold 6.7%. The sample consisted of central memory CD4+ T cells from blood. All receptors derive from a man aged 25 to 40 in good health. Both conserved end residues are part of each CDR3. A D gene is named only where the DNA matches it firmly. The size of a clone is reported for some rows only, either as once, few or many, or as a class for expanded clones.

d_call clone_size j_call v_call cdr3_length cdr3_aa cdr3_nt
. . TRBJ1-1 TRBV10-2 12 CASSERNTEAFF TGCGCCAGCAGTGAAAGGAACACTGAAGCTTTCTTT
. few TRBJ2-1 TRBV7-9 14 CASSLEIGINEQFF TGTGCCAGCAGCTTAGAGATAGGGATAAATGAGCAGTTCTTC
. . TRBJ1-2 TRBV6-1 11 CATKWLRGYTF TGTGCCACAAAGTGGCTTCGTGGCTACACCTTC
. many TRBJ1-1 TRBV28 13 CASSLIDSTEAFF TGTGCCAGCAGTTTAATCGATTCCACTGAAGCTTTCTTT
TRBD2 . TRBJ2-5 TRBV7-2 14 CASTAGVPWETQYF TGTGCCAGCACCGCGGGGGTGCCTTGGGAGACCCAGTACTTC
. few TRBJ2-5 TRBV7-2 14 CASSLLGGQETQYF TGTGCCAGCAGCTTATTGGGGGGGCAGGAGACCCAGTACTTC
TRBD2 . TRBJ2-3 TRBV12-5 15 CASGSSGGPTDTQYF TGTGCTAGTGGCTCTAGCGGGGGGCCTACAGATACGCAGTATTTT
. few TRBJ1-5 TRBV23-1 16 CASSRQNLHSNQPQHF TGCGCCAGCAGCCGACAGAACCTCCATAGCAATCAGCCCCAGCATTTT
TRBD1 . TRBJ2-5 TRBV20-1 11 CSGQGQETQYF TGCAGCGGACAGGGGCAAGAGACCCAGTACTTC
. . TRBJ1-1 TRBV30 13 CAWSLDTVSEAFF TGTGCCTGGAGTCTCGACACAGTCTCTGAAGCTTTCTTT
TRBD2 . TRBJ2-5 TRBV6-5 14 CASSRGLGVKTQYF TGTGCCAGCAGTAGGGGACTAGGTGTTAAGACCCAGTACTTC
TRBD1 many TRBJ2-1 TRBV18 16 CASSPGTGGSYNEQFF TGTGCCAGCTCACCGGGGACAGGGGGATCCTACAATGAGCAGTTCTTC
TRBD1 . TRBJ1-4 TRBV25-1 15 CASRPQGTESEKLFF TGTGCCAGCAGACCCCAGGGGACAGAATCCGAAAAACTGTTTTTT
. . TRBJ2-3 TRBV27 11 CASIRLNTQYF TGTGCCAGCATTCGCCTAAATACGCAGTATTTT
. many TRBJ2-1 TRBV20-1 11 CSAGSGNEQFF TGCAGTGCTGGAAGCGGGAATGAGCAGTTCTTC
. few TRBJ1-2 TRBV5-4 14 CASSWPARNYGYTF TGTGCCAGCAGCTGGCCAGCCAGAAACTATGGCTACACCTTC
. . TRBJ2-3 TRBV5-8 14 CASSFQMLVDTQYF TGTGCCAGCAGCTTTCAAATGCTAGTAGATACGCAGTATTTT
TRBD2 . TRBJ2-3 TRBV7-4 19 CASSSRLAGGPRDTDTQYF TGTGCCAGCAGCTCCCGACTAGCGGGGGGTCCTCGGGACACAGATACGCAGTATTTT
. . TRBJ1-2 TRBV6-6 11 CASSEIQGYTF TGTGCCAGCAGTGAGATCCAGGGCTACACCTTC
. . TRBJ1-1 TRBV28 13 CASSTGHRTEAFF TGTGCCAGCAGTACTGGACACCGCACTGAAGCTTTCTTT
TRBD2 . TRBJ2-2 TRBV30 20 CAWSPFGGDLSNLNTGELFF TGTGCCTGGAGTCCGTTCGGGGGGGATTTATCCAACCTGAACACCGGGGAGCTGTTTTTT
TRBD1 few TRBJ1-5 TRBV6-6 15 CASKTGDHSNQPQHF TGTGCCAGCAAGACAGGGGATCATAGCAATCAGCCCCAGCATTTT
. few TRBJ1-5 TRBV7-2 14 CASSPSKTTVPQHF TGTGCCAGCAGCCCCTCAAAGACGACGGTCCCCCAGCATTTT
. few TRBJ2-2 TRBV18 16 CASSPSRSQGTGELFF TGTGCCAGCTCACCCTCCCGCTCCCAGGGAACCGGGGAGCTGTTTTTT
TRBD2 . TRBJ2-5 TRBV7-9 13 CASSLVGGETQYF TGTGCCAGCAGCTTAGTCGGGGGGGAGACCCAGTACTTC
. . TRBJ2-2 TRBV11-3 15 CASSTRTSNTGELFF TGTGCCAGCAGCACGCGGACGTCGAACACCGGGGAGCTGTTTTTT
. . TRBJ1-5 TRBV12-1 15 CASSTDSESNQPQHF TGTGCCAGCAGCACCGACTCAGAAAGCAATCAGCCCCAGCATTTT
. . TRBJ1-3 TRBV6-5 15 CASSYQIGAGNTIYF TGTGCCAGCAGTTACCAAATAGGGGCTGGAAACACCATATATTTT
. . TRBJ1-3 TRBV7-2 16 CASSLSTGNSGNTIYF TGTGCCAGCAGCTTATCCACAGGAAACTCTGGAAACACCATATATTTT
. . TRBJ1-1 TRBV2 13 CAGEYGRDTEAFF TGTGCCGGCGAATACGGGAGGGACACTGAAGCTTTCTTT
. few TRBJ2-1 TRBV11-2 16 CASSRVGGGTANEQFF TGTGCCAGCAGCCGGGTAGGGGGCGGGACCGCCAATGAGCAGTTCTTC
TRBD1 . TRBJ1-4 TRBV7-6 14 CASSPGGRNEKLFF TGTGCCAGCAGCCCAGGGGGAAGGAATGAAAAACTGTTTTTT
. few TRBJ2-5 TRBV10-3 12 CAISPGQETQYF TGTGCCATCAGTCCGGGACAAGAGACCCAGTACTTC
. many TRBJ2-3 TRBV10-3 12 CAIRGRRDTQYF TGTGCCATCAGGGGTCGACGGGATACGCAGTATTTT
. few TRBJ2-7 TRBV4-3 13 CASSQDRAYEQYF TGCGCCAGCAGCCAAGACCGCGCCTACGAGCAGTACTTC
TRBD2 . TRBJ2-3 TRBV4-1 17 CASSLGNGRALADTQYF TGCGCCAGCAGCCTTGGGAACGGGAGGGCTTTAGCAGATACGCAGTATTTT
. once TRBJ1-3 TRBV7-2 16 CASSPRRVSSGNTIYF TGTGCCAGCAGCCCCCGCCGAGTAAGCTCTGGAAACACCATATATTTT
. . TRBJ2-3 TRBV4-2 14 CASSQAGSSDTQYF TGTGCCAGCAGCCAGGCCGGGAGCTCAGATACGCAGTATTTT
. many TRBJ2-1 TRBV10-1 15 CASSERGSSYNEQFF TGCGCCAGCAGTGAGAGGGGAAGCTCCTACAATGAGCAGTTCTTC
. . TRBJ2-5 TRBV11-2 13 CASSPALTETQYF TGTGCCAGCAGTCCTGCTTTGACGGAGACCCAGTACTTC
TRBD1 few TRBJ2-5 TRBV18 17 CASSRKEQGAFQETQYF TGTGCCAGCTCCCGAAAGGAACAGGGGGCGTTCCAAGAGACCCAGTACTTC
. few TRBJ1-2 TRBV14 13 CASSQTGNYGYTF TGTGCCAGCAGCCAGACGGGGAACTATGGCTACACCTTC
. . TRBJ2-2 TRBV18 14 CASSPGGGDGELFF TGTGCCAGCTCACCAGGCGGAGGGGACGGGGAGCTGTTTTTT
TRBD2 . TRBJ2-7 TRBV5-4 12 CASSSGRGNGYF TGTGCCAGCAGCTCTGGGAGGGGAAACGGGTACTTC
. many TRBJ1-2 TRBV7-2 15 CASSRRVSDNYGYTF TGTGCCAGCAGCCGCAGGGTTTCGGATAACTATGGCTACACCTTC
. . TRBJ2-1 TRBV9 16 CASSVGTLGSNNEQFF TGTGCCAGCAGCGTAGGAACACTTGGGAGCAACAATGAGCAGTTCTTC
. few TRBJ2-7 TRBV7-8 14 CASSLADTSYEQYF TGTGCCAGCAGCTTGGCGGACACCTCCTACGAGCAGTACTTC
. few TRBJ1-3 TRBV11-3 16 CASSYRSRLTGNTIYF TGTGCCAGCAGCTACCGATCCAGGTTAACTGGAAACACCATATATTTT
. . TRBJ1-1 TRBV2 13 CASNMGGDTEAFF TGTGCCAGCAATATGGGGGGAGACACTGAAGCTTTCTTT
. once TRBJ2-2 TRBV7-2 15 CASSPLSPGTGELFF TGTGCCAGCAGCCCACTGAGTCCGGGAACCGGGGAGCTGTTTTTT
. few TRBJ1-2 TRBV25-1 16 CASSEYTDKGGMGYTF TGTGCCAGCAGTGAATACACCGATAAAGGGGGGATGGGCTACACCTTC
TRBD2 . TRBJ2-1 TRBV4-2 16 CASSPRTSGRAGEQFF TGTGCCAGCAGCCCCCGGACTAGCGGGAGGGCCGGTGAGCAGTTCTTC
TRBD1 few TRBJ1-2 TRBV28 14 CASRKQGATLGYTF TGTGCCAGCAGAAAACAGGGGGCGACGCTGGGCTACACCTTC
. few TRBJ1-1 TRBV5-4 14 CASSLVGSNTEAFF TGTGCCAGCAGCTTGGTGGGATCGAACACTGAAGCTTTCTTT
. . TRBJ2-2 TRBV6-5 12 CASSFRSGELFF TGTGCCAGCAGTTTTAGGTCCGGGGAGCTGTTTTTT